The clone carrying this T cell receptor beta chain was detected once. Its target is not known. V gave up 1 base and J gave up 0 bases; unmatched junction bases: 3. Germline lookup yields CDR1 SGHDT and CDR2 YYEEEE. This CDR3 region has 16 residues. Library input was approximately 1.8 micrograms of DNA from cryopreserved PBMCs. This sample stems from a study of cytotoxic CD8 clonotypes in ibrutinib-treated CLL. Overall study context: Response was recorded as partial in some 24 patients and complete in 2; at median about 64 months, roughly 14 remained remitted and about 12 had progressed.

The protocol was immunoSEQ multiplex PCR, while the TCRdb copy is restricted to in-frame clones and leaves out a portion. The data show around 140,000 clones, approximately 80% seen once. Study results and limitations: With treatment, public clonotypes, which were uncommon, either contracted or remained stable.

This receptor was identified in a human donor with chronic lymphocytic leukemia. The material sequenced was PBMCs, taken after 12 months of ibrutinib treatment. V and J are TRBV5-6 and TRBJ2-3; TRBD2 agrees at 9 bases. In nucleotides, the CDR3 is TGTGCCAGCAGCTTGTGGCTAGCGGGAAGCACAGATACGCAGTATTTT. This gives the protein CASSLWLAGSTDTQYF.